This is a list of T cell receptor beta chains from one sample in a study of blood T cells in healthy people across ages. TCRdb redid the calling of the 5' RACE reads with MiXCR, one entry per CDR3 protein. Of 1.5 million to 2 million distinct CDR3 sequences in the sample, about 50% were seen once. Material: blood. These receptors all stem from a woman aged 40 to 50 in good health. Both conserved end residues are part of each CDR3. The order of the fields is D gene, J gene, CDR3 length, V gene, clone size, CDR3 DNA, CDR3 protein. A D gene is named only where the DNA matches it firmly. Clone size is not always given. Where it is, it says once, few, many or a class for expanded clones.

D: .
J: TRBJ2-3
length: 13
V: TRBV7-9
size: few
DNA: TGTGCCAGCACCAAAGGGGCCGGCTCGTATGTGTATTTT
CDR3: CASTKGAGSYVYF

D: TRBD2
J: TRBJ2-4
length: 18
V: TRBV5-1
size: .
DNA: TGCGCCAGCAGGCTGGGACTAGCGGGGGGTGCTGACAAAAACATTCAGTACTTC
CDR3: CASRLGLAGGADKNIQYF

D: TRBD2
J: TRBJ2-1
length: 17
V: TRBV4-3
size: .
DNA: TGCGCCAGCAGCCAAGATCTGAGACGAGCGGGGGCAGGGGAGCAGTTCTTC
CDR3: CASSQDLRRAGAGEQFF

D: TRBD2
J: TRBJ2-5
length: 16
V: TRBV7-2
size: .
DNA: TGTGCCAGCTCTCCGGTAGCGGGGGGACCCCAAGAGACCCAGTACTTC
CDR3: CASSPVAGGPQETQYF

D: .
J: TRBJ2-5
length: 13
V: TRBV7-6
size: few
DNA: TGTGCCAGCAGCTTCGCCTCGGTGGGGACCCAGTACTTC
CDR3: CASSFASVGTQYF

D: TRBD1
J: TRBJ2-1
length: 16
V: TRBV2
size: .
DNA: TGTGCCAGCAGTGAAGCTCTGGGACAGGGGGCCTATGAGCAGTTCTTC
CDR3: CASSEALGQGAYEQFF

D: TRBD2
J: TRBJ2-1
length: 17
V: TRBV4-3
size: .
DNA: TGCGCCAGCAGCCAAGATGAAGCGGGGGGGCTCTTCAATGAGCAGTTCTTC
CDR3: CASSQDEAGGLFNEQFF

D: .
J: TRBJ1-2
length: 15
V: TRBV29-1
size: .
DNA: TGCAGCGTCCCCTTTGTGAGGGGCGATGACTATGGCTACACCTTC
CDR3: CSVPFVRGDDYGYTF

D: .
J: TRBJ2-7
length: 14
V: TRBV7-8
size: .
DNA: TGTGCCAGCTTCAATGGGGGCTCCTACAATGAGCAGTACTTC
CDR3: CASFNGGSYNEQYF

D: .
J: TRBJ2-3
length: 14
V: TRBV7-2
size: .
DNA: TGTGCCAGCAGCGGGAAACTAGCAGCAGATACGCAGTATTTT
CDR3: CASSGKLAADTQYF

D: .
J: TRBJ2-7
length: 14
V: TRBV7-2
size: .
DNA: TGTGCCAGCAGCGCAGTAATGTGGGACAACGAGCAGTACTTC
CDR3: CASSAVMWDNEQYF

D: TRBD1
J: TRBJ1-5
length: 18
V: TRBV6-1
size: .
DNA: TGTGCCTGCAGGGGCGGACAGAAAGGGGGCAATAGCAATCAGCCCCAGCATTTT
CDR3: CACRGGQKGGNSNQPQHF

D: .
J: TRBJ1-5
length: 14
V: TRBV15
size: .
DNA: TGTGTCGCCAGCAGAGATGAACTAGGGCAGCCCCAGCATTTT
CDR3: CVASRDELGQPQHF

D: .
J: TRBJ2-1
length: 13
V: TRBV20-1
size: .
DNA: TGCAGTGCTATATCGGGACCCGCTGTTGAGCAGTTCTTC
CDR3: CSAISGPAVEQFF

D: TRBD1
J: TRBJ2-5
length: 13
V: TRBV20-1
size: .
DNA: TGCAGTGCTAGGAGGGCAGGGGGAGAGACCCAGTACTTC
CDR3: CSARRAGGETQYF

D: .
J: TRBJ1-6
length: 14
V: TRBV7-9
size: .
DNA: TGTGCCAGCAGCTTACAGTTCTTATGGGCACCCCTCCACTTT
CDR3: CASSLQFLWAPLHF

D: .
J: TRBJ2-1
length: 15
V: TRBV24-1
size: few
DNA: TGTGCCACCAGTGAAGGGGGGCCGGTCTACAATGAGCAGTTCTTC
CDR3: CATSEGGPVYNEQFF

D: TRBD2
J: TRBJ2-5
length: 21
V: TRBV7-6
size: few
DNA: TGTGCCAGCAGCTCAGTACTAGCGGGGGTTGATCGCCTAGCCCGGAAAGAGACCCAGTACTTC
CDR3: CASSSVLAGVDRLARKETQYF

D: TRBD1
J: TRBJ1-1
length: 14
V: TRBV7-2
size: .
DNA: TGTGCCAGCAGCTTAACTGACAGGGGAACTGAAGCTTTCTTT
CDR3: CASSLTDRGTEAFF

D: TRBD1
J: TRBJ2-2
length: 14
V: TRBV2
size: .
DNA: TGTGCCAGCAGTGCGACAGGGTTTGGCGGGGAGCTGTTTTTT
CDR3: CASSATGFGGELFF

D: .
J: TRBJ1-2
length: 12
V: TRBV28
size: .
DNA: TGTGCCACCAACAGGGAGATCTATGGCTACACCTTC
CDR3: CATNREIYGYTF

D: TRBD1
J: TRBJ2-7
length: 15
V: TRBV6-6
size: few
DNA: TGTGCCAGCAGTCATGGACAGGGAAGCTCCTACGAGCAGTACTTC
CDR3: CASSHGQGSSYEQYF

D: .
J: TRBJ1-2
length: 14
V: TRBV4-1
size: .
DNA: TGCGCCAGCAGCCAAAATCCGGCCGTGGGTGGCTACACCTTC
CDR3: CASSQNPAVGGYTF

D: .
J: TRBJ2-5
length: 14
V: TRBV12-3/TRBV12-4
size: .
DNA: TGTGCCAGCATCCCCTTGGACGAACAAGAGACCCAGTACTTC
CDR3: CASIPLDEQETQYF

D: .
J: TRBJ2-3
length: 15
V: TRBV9
size: few
DNA: TGTGCCAGCAGCGGAGGGGGGGCCGGAGCAGATACGCAGTATTTT
CDR3: CASSGGGAGADTQYF

D: .
J: TRBJ1-2
length: 13
V: TRBV12-3/TRBV12-4
size: few
DNA: TGTGCCAGCACCAGGTTGGCCCCCTATGGCTACACCTTC
CDR3: CASTRLAPYGYTF

D: .
J: TRBJ1-6
length: 16
V: TRBV5-1
size: few
DNA: TGCGCCAGCAGTTTGGAAGCAAGCACGTGGGCGACACCCCTCCACTTT
CDR3: CASSLEASTWATPLHF

D: .
J: TRBJ2-5
length: 16
V: TRBV4-2
size: .
DNA: TGTGCCAGCAGCCAAGAAAGGAGGGGGGGCCTCGAGACCCAGTACTTC
CDR3: CASSQERRGGLETQYF

D: .
J: TRBJ1-2
length: 16
V: TRBV4-2
size: few
DNA: TGTGCCAGCAGCCAATCACACGACGGGTCGGGGTATGGCTACACCTTC
CDR3: CASSQSHDGSGYGYTF

D: .
J: TRBJ2-1
length: 14
V: TRBV6-2/TRBV6-3
size: .
DNA: TGTGCCAGCGGAACCCGGGACACTACACGTGAGCAGTTCTTC
CDR3: CASGTRDTTREQFF

D: TRBD1
J: TRBJ1-2
length: 12
V: TRBV12-3/TRBV12-4
size: .
DNA: TGTGCCAGCACCTGGGACAGCTATGGCTACACCTTC
CDR3: CASTWDSYGYTF

D: .
J: TRBJ1-6
length: 14
V: TRBV7-2
size: .
DNA: TGTGCCGGCTCCTTAAGCCCAGTGAATTCACCCCTCCACTTT
CDR3: CAGSLSPVNSPLHF

D: .
J: TRBJ2-5
length: 13
V: TRBV5-6
size: .
DNA: TGTGCCAGCAGCTTCGGCGGGACCCCGGGACAGTACTTC
CDR3: CASSFGGTPGQYF

D: TRBD1
J: TRBJ1-6
length: 15
V: TRBV7-6
size: .
DNA: TGTGCCAGCAGCGCCCACCGGGACAGAAATTCACCCCTCCACTTT
CDR3: CASSAHRDRNSPLHF

D: TRBD1
J: TRBJ2-5
length: 15
V: TRBV28
size: few
DNA: TGTGCCAGCAGTTCAGGGACAGCCGGGGTTTCCGGGCAGTACTTC
CDR3: CASSSGTAGVSGQYF

D: TRBD1
J: TRBJ2-5
length: 14
V: TRBV20-1
size: .
DNA: TGCAGTGCTAAAGATTCAGGGGGCCAGGAGACCCAGTACTTC
CDR3: CSAKDSGGQETQYF

D: TRBD1
J: TRBJ1-2
length: 15
V: TRBV5-1
size: once
DNA: TGCGCCAGCAGCTTACTAGGGACAGGCGAAGATGGCTACACCTTC
CDR3: CASSLLGTGEDGYTF

D: .
J: TRBJ2-5
length: 13
V: TRBV7-2
size: .
DNA: TGTGCCAGCAGCTTGTTAGACGGAAAGACCCAGTACTTC
CDR3: CASSLLDGKTQYF

D: .
J: TRBJ2-6
length: 19
V: TRBV2
size: few
DNA: TGTGCCAGCAGTGAAAACCCGGGACGGGCCAGCTCTGGGGCCAACGTCCTGACTTTC
CDR3: CASSENPGRASSGANVLTF

D: .
J: TRBJ2-2
length: 14
V: TRBV20-1
size: .
DNA: TGCAGTGCTAGGTCTTCGGATTACACCGGGGAGCTGTTTTTT
CDR3: CSARSSDYTGELFF

D: .
J: TRBJ2-4
length: 16
V: TRBV28
size: few
DNA: TGTGCCAGCAATGGACCTGGGGGGCTAGCCAAAAACATTCAGTACTTC
CDR3: CASNGPGGLAKNIQYF

D: .
J: TRBJ2-7
length: 16
V: TRBV5-1
size: .
DNA: TGCGCCAGCAGCCCCCTCACTGAACCTGGGGCCTACGAGCAGTACTTC
CDR3: CASSPLTEPGAYEQYF